A selection of T cell receptor beta chains follows, all from one sample in a study of PD-1 blockade in classical Hodgkin lymphoma. Assay: immunoSEQ multiplex PCR; the TCRdb copy retains only in-frame clones and omits some. This table holds 95,000 to 100,000 clones, around 88% found once. Specimen: peripheral blood mononuclear cells (PBMCs), collected before the second cycle of nivolumab. The receptors were sampled from a human donor with classical Hodgkin lymphoma. Each CDR3 is given with its conserved first and last residue. Each record gives: clone size, V gene, J gene, CDR3 protein. Clone size is shown for a subset of rows, as once, few, many or a class of expanded clone.

clone_size: NA
v_call: TRBV9
j_call: TRBJ2-5
cdr3_aa: CASSVEGGIFQETQYF

clone_size: once
v_call: TRBV2
j_call: TRBJ1-1
cdr3_aa: CASRADNQRQKAFF

clone_size: NA
v_call: TRBV5-6
j_call: TRBJ1-4
cdr3_aa: CASSLDGYEKLFF

clone_size: NA
v_call: TRBV9
j_call: TRBJ1-2
cdr3_aa: CASSVGLGDGDYGYTF

clone_size: NA
v_call: TRBV5-1
j_call: TRBJ1-6
cdr3_aa: CASSLYRQEFSPLHF

clone_size: NA
v_call: TRBV11-2
j_call: TRBJ1-1
cdr3_aa: CASSPGGGRTEAFF

clone_size: NA
v_call: TRBV5-4
j_call: TRBJ2-3
cdr3_aa: CASSYRLAGGVLADTQYF

clone_size: NA
v_call: TRBV6-1
j_call: TRBJ2-7
cdr3_aa: CASSAGGLRGRSEQYF

clone_size: NA
v_call: TRBV7-3
j_call: TRBJ2-3
cdr3_aa: CASSLGDARNTQYF

clone_size: once
v_call: TRBV9
j_call: TRBJ2-3
cdr3_aa: CASEAGSTSDTQYF

clone_size: NA
v_call: TRBV5-6
j_call: TRBJ1-4
cdr3_aa: CASRRGRGSRANEKLFF

clone_size: NA
v_call: TRBV13
j_call: TRBJ1-4
cdr3_aa: CASSSSEAGLNEKLFF